One sample yielded the 32 T cell receptor beta chains listed below, sequenced in a study of T cell responses to AZD1222 COVID-19 vaccine (dated by TCRdb to about 2021). The library was prepared using the immunoSEQ multiplex PCR assay. This immuneACCESS table, as held by TCRdb, lists in-frame sequences with V and J called but not all clones. Of the missing ones, under half trace to an unresolved V gene in checked studies; the others have no known cause. The sample profile shows roughly 100,000 clones; 70% to 90% of them were found once. The ten biggest clones cover about 2.5% of the sample. The time point label of this sample denotes: about 28 days (+/-7) after the second vaccine dose. The sequencing here drew on peripheral blood, taken 28 days after the second AZD1222 dose. The origin of the receptors is an adult who received the AZD1222 COVID-19 vaccine.

The CDR3 region is CASSQGVETKNGYTF. The DNA of the CDR3 is TGTGCCAGCAGCCAAGGGGTAGAAACAAAGAATGGCTACACCTTC. This chain links TRBV4-2 with TRBJ1-2, with unresolved D. V was clipped by 1 base and J by 6 bases, with 15 bases between them. In germline, CDR1 is LGHNA, CDR2 YNFKEQ. The CDR3 length is 15 residues.

The chain recombines TRBV9 with TRBJ2-2; D is perhaps TRBD2 (5 bases). Germline CDR1 is SGDLS and CDR2 is YYNGEE. This CDR3 contains 16 residues. V gave up 4 bases and J gave up 4 bases, with 17 bases separating them. CDR3 DNA: TGTGCCAGCAGCCCTCTTAGGGTAGCGCGCACCGGGGAGCTGTTTTTT. Its protein is CASSPLRVARTGELFF.

In nucleotides, the CDR3 is TGTGCCACCAGTGCCAACGTCGGATATGTGAATGAGCAGTTCTTC. It encodes CATSANVGYVNEQFF. V is TRBV24-1 and J is TRBJ2-1; D is uncertain. V was pared by 5 bases and J by 7 bases, with 17 bases between. The CDR3 spans 15 residues. Germline lookup yields CDR1 KGHDR and CDR2 SFDVKD.

V is TRBV30 and J is TRBJ1-1; maybe TRBD1 (5 bases). The CDR3 length is 18 residues. Trimming cost V 1 base and J 3 bases, with 24 bases left between them. Germline-derived CDR1 and CDR2 are GTSNPN and SVGIG (reference sequence). In DNA, the CDR3 is TGTGCCTGGAGTGAGCCAGAGTTACGAAGGGGCCGGGACACTGAAGCTTTCTTT. Translation gives CAWSEPELRRGRDTEAFF.

V is TRBV18 and J is TRBJ1-2; D unresolved. Trimming removed 4 bases from V and 0 bases from J, with 15 bases in between. CDR3 length: 16 residues. Germline CDR1 reads KGHSH; CDR2 reads LQKENI. This CDR3 reads CASSQLYEASNYGYTF. As DNA, the CDR3 is TGTGCCAGCTCACAACTTTATGAGGCCTCTAACTATGGCTACACCTTC.

The V and J genes are TRBV7-9 and TRBJ1-1; TRBD1 aligns across 12 bases. J was trimmed by 6 bases and V by 5 bases; bases with no gene match: 10. The CDR3 loop spans 16 amino acids. Looked up from germline, CDR1 is SEHNR and CDR2 is FQNEAQ (reference sequence). The CDR3 nucleotides are TGTGCCAGCAGCCCCACTAGGGACAGGGGGCGGGCTGAAGCTTTCTTT. The encoded protein is CASSPTRDRGRAEAFF.

The rearrangement uses TRBV10-3 and TRBJ1-2; 8 nucleotides agree with TRBD1. The germline gives CDR1 ENHRY, CDR2 SYGVKD. J gave up 2 bases and V 2 bases, and 1 base lay outside the gene matches. The CDR3 spans 14 residues. The CDR3 region has the DNA TGTGCCATCAGTGAGGGGGACAGGAACTATGGCTACACCTTC. Its translation: CAISEGDRNYGYTF.

The chain uses TRBV2 and TRBJ1-5; D not certain. Germline CDR1 and CDR2: SNHLY and FYNNEI. The V and J ends lost 0 bases and 2 bases respectively, with 8 bases between them. The length of the CDR3 is 15 residues. Here the CDR3 DNA reads TGTGCCAGCAGTGAAGCGGCCTATGGCAATCAGCCCCAGCATTTT. Its translation: CASSEAAYGNQPQHF. The whole variable domain, remainder taken from reference TRBV2 and TRBJ1-5, is EPEVTQTPSHQVTQMGQEVILRCVPISNHLYFYWYRQILGQKVEFLVSFYNNEISEKSEIFDDQFSVERPDGSNFTLKIRSTKLEDSAMYFCASSEAAYGNQPQHFGDGTRLSIL.

The CDR3 is CASSLGGELYTF. CDR3 in DNA: TGCGCCAGCAGCTTGGGCGGTGAACTCTACACCTTC. The chain couples TRBV5-1 to TRBJ1-2; D ambiguous. Germline loops: CDR1 SGHRS, CDR2 YFSETQ. V lost 0 bases to trimming and J lost 10 bases, with 10 bases between them. CDR3 length equals 12 residues.

This chain uses TRBV9 with TRBJ1-1; tentatively, D is TRBD1 (6 bases). Between the trimmed V and J ends, which lost 0 bases and 6 bases, there was a span of 12 bases. In germline, CDR1 is SGDLS, CDR2 YYNGEE. The CDR3 spans 14 residues. CDR3 sequence reads: CASSVGGGFAEAFF. CDR3 sequence (DNA): TGTGCCAGCAGCGTAGGCGGGGGCTTCGCTGAAGCTTTCTTT.

This clone was seen only once. The rearrangement joins TRBV10-1 to TRBJ2-5; TRBD1 matches 7 bases. Trimming took 6 bases from V and 2 from J; bases not matched to a gene: 12. The germline gives CDR1 WNHNN, CDR2 SYGVQD (reference sequence). The CDR3 runs 16 residues. CDR3: CASRPEDRSEQETQYF. The DNA for the CDR3 is TGCGCCAGCAGGCCGGAGGACAGGAGTGAACAAGAGACCCAGTACTTC.

This clone has a handful of counts. The gene calls are TRBV6-2 or TRBV6-3 and TRBJ2-1; maybe TRBD2 (6 bases). V was trimmed by 0 bases and J by 3 bases, leaving 6 bases between them. The V gene's germline CDR1 is MNHEY and CDR2 SVGEGT. The CDR3 sequence is 14 residues long. The CDR3 DNA reads TGTGCCAGCAGTTACTCGACTAGCTACAATGAGCAGTTCTTC. As protein: CASSYSTSYNEQFF.

The rearrangement links TRBV7-2 to TRBJ2-1; D unclear. The V gene lost 1 base and the J gene lost 3 bases, with 7 bases spanning the gap. The CDR3 extends over 14 amino acids. CDR1 SGHTA and CDR2 FQGNSA come from the germline V gene. The CDR3 DNA reads as TGTGCCAGCAGCTTAGAAAGGCACTACAATGAGCAGTTCTTC. Translation: CASSLERHYNEQFF.

The rearrangement uses TRBV5-5 and TRBJ1-1; no firm D call. The CDR3 runs 16 residues. In germline, CDR1 is SGHKS, CDR2 YYEKEE (reference sequence). V was clipped by 1 base and J by 0 bases, with 13 bases between them. The CDR3 sequence is CASSLRWARVNTEAFF. CDR3 coding DNA: TGTGCCAGCAGCTTGAGGTGGGCCCGAGTGAACACTGAAGCTTTCTTT.

This sequence joins TRBV5-1 and TRBJ1-1; no clear D. This CDR3 has 13 amino acids. V was pared by 4 bases and J by 0 bases, with 7 bases between. CDR1 is SGHRS, CDR2 YFSETQ, per germline. DNA for the CDR3: TGCGCCAGCAGCACGGGAATGAACACTGAAGCTTTCTTT. It yields the protein CASSTGMNTEAFF.

This chain links TRBV5-4 with TRBJ1-6; 9 nucleotides agree with TRBD1. Germline V gives CDR1 SGHNT, CDR2 YYREEE (reference sequence). The CDR3 is 15 residues long. Trimming cost V 1 base and J 8 bases; bases outside gene matches: 4. Written as DNA, the CDR3 is TGTGCCAGCAGCTTGCCCGGACAGGGGCATTCACCCCTCCACTTT. Its translation: CASSLPGQGHSPLHF.

This clone was seen only a few times. This chain connects TRBV4-2 to TRBJ2-7, with TRBD2 identical over 12 bases. The CDR3 runs to 16 residues. The germline CDR1 and CDR2 sequences are LGHNA and YNFKEQ. J lost 1 base, V lost 5 bases, and 6 bases had no gene match. The CDR3 is CASSDRLAGESYEQYF. The CDR3 DNA is TGTGCCAGCAGCGATCGACTAGCGGGAGAGTCCTACGAGCAGTACTTC.

This rearrangement joins TRBV10-3 to TRBJ1-1, with TRBD1 matching 10 bases. Losses at the gene ends were 6 bases for V and 8 bases for J; bases not matched to a gene: 6. The CDR3 has 13 amino acids. Germline CDR1 ENHRY, CDR2 SYGVKD. The CDR3 region has the DNA TGTGCCATCAGCAAGGGACAGGGGTCGGAAGCTTTCTTT. Protein: CAISKGQGSEAFF.

The gene calls are TRBV7-9 and TRBJ1-5; perhaps TRBD1 as D (6 bases). The CDR3 runs to 14 residues. CDR1 is SEHNR and CDR2 is FQNEAQ in the germline V gene (reference sequence). The germline V and J ends were trimmed by 4 bases and 1 base, with 8 bases remaining between them. The CDR3 loop is CASSSTGSNQPQHF. The CDR3 nucleotides read TGTGCCAGCAGCTCCACAGGGAGCAATCAGCCCCAGCATTTT. Full variable domain (missing parts from reference TRBV7-9 and TRBJ1-5): DTGVSQNPRHKITKRGQNVTFRCDPISEHNRLYWYRQTLGQGPEFLTYFQNEAQLEKSRLLSDRFSAERPKGSFSTLEIQRTEQGDSAMYLCASSSTGSNQPQHFGDGTRLSIL.

The chain couples TRBV4-1 to TRBJ2-2, with 8 bases fitting TRBD2. In germline, CDR1 is MGHRA, CDR2 YSYEKL. The V gene end was trimmed by 1 base and the J gene end by 6 bases; junction bases not matched to a gene: 7. The length of the CDR3 is 16 residues. CDR3 protein: CASSQAPTSVAGELFF. CDR3 coding DNA: TGCGCCAGCAGCCAAGCCCCGACTAGCGTGGCCGGGGAGCTGTTTTTT.

This clone was observed a single time. This chain connects TRBV7-2 to TRBJ1-5, with a possible D match to TRBD1 (5 bases). Germline V lookup: CDR1 SGHTA, CDR2 FQGNSA. The ends were cut back, 5 bases at V and 4 bases at J, with 21 bases in the middle. CDR3 length equals 17 residues. CDR3 in amino acids: CASSPRRGGNFNQPQHF. CDR3 in DNA: TGTGCCAGCAGCCCCCGTCGGGGGGGAAACTTTAATCAGCCCCAGCATTTT.

This clone was found a few times. The chain couples TRBV27 to TRBJ2-3, with a possible D match to TRBD2 (5 bases). Germline loops: CDR1 MNHEY, CDR2 SMNVEV (reference sequence). The CDR3 runs to 13 residues. The germline V and J ends were trimmed by 6 bases and 9 bases, with 16 bases remaining between them. The CDR3 DNA reads as TGTGCCAGCAGCCCCGTTGGCCGAGGGACGCAGTATTTT. Translated, it gives CASSPVGRGTQYF.

This rearrangement joins TRBV6-1 to TRBJ1-5; 10 bases map to TRBD1. Germline CDR1 and CDR2: MNHNS and SASEGT. The J segment lost 7 bases and the V segment lost 0 bases, leaving 3 bases of the junction unmatched. CDR3 length: 15 residues. The CDR3, as DNA: TGTGCCAGCAGTGAAGCGGGACAGGGGCCGCAGCCCCAGCATTTT. This codes for CASSEAGQGPQPQHF.

This chain connects TRBV11-2 to TRBJ2-7, with D hard to call. V shed 3 bases and J shed 2 bases, with 14 bases lying between them. The CDR3 runs to 15 residues. The germline gives CDR1 SGHAT, CDR2 FQNNGV. The CDR3 sequence: CASSLEWVAPYEQYF. CDR3 in DNA: TGTGCCAGCAGCTTGGAGTGGGTGGCTCCCTACGAGCAGTACTTC.

This chain links TRBV18 with TRBJ2-7, with 10 bases matching TRBD2. This CDR3 has 19 residues. Trimming removed 6 bases from V and 0 bases from J; junction bases left unmatched: 17. The germline V gene encodes CDR1 KGHSH and CDR2 LQKENI. The CDR3 DNA follows: TGTGCCAGCTCGCCTGGACGGCTCCTTTTAGCGGGAGGCTCCTACGAGCAGTACTTC. Translation: CASSPGRLLLAGGSYEQYF.

V usage is TRBV5-1 and J usage is TRBJ2-3, with a weak D call TRBD2 (5 bases). The V end was cut by 0 bases, the J end by 0 bases, with 11 bases between. In germline, CDR1 is SGHRS, CDR2 YFSETQ. The CDR3 spans 16 residues. Here the CDR3 DNA reads TGCGCCAGCAGCTTGGCGGCTCAGCGGAGCACAGATACGCAGTATTTT. This codes for CASSLAAQRSTDTQYF.

A remark on this clone: This same CDR3 is encoded by further DNA sequences in the sample. The V call is TRBV5-1, the J call TRBJ2-7, with TRBD2 identical over 14 bases. The V gene end was trimmed by 3 bases and the J gene end by 3 bases; junction bases not matched to a gene: 2. This CDR3 region has 15 residues. The V gene's germline CDR1 is SGHRS and CDR2 YFSETQ. The CDR3 is CASSSGLAGVYEQYF. The CDR3 nucleotides are TGCGCCAGCAGCTCGGGACTAGCGGGAGTCTACGAGCAGTACTTC.

The chain has TRBV2 and TRBJ2-7; no reliable D call. The germline gives CDR1 SNHLY, CDR2 FYNNEI. V was clipped by 4 bases and J by 3 bases, with 10 bases between them. There are 13 residues in the CDR3. Here the CDR3 reads CASSATAVYEQYF. CDR3 DNA: TGTGCCAGCAGTGCTACGGCCGTCTACGAGCAGTACTTC. The variable domain in full, with the rest retrieved from reference TRBV2 and TRBJ2-7, is EPEVTQTPSHQVTQMGQEVILRCVPISNHLYFYWYRQILGQKVEFLVSFYNNEISEKSEIFDDQFSVERPDGSNFTLKIRSTKLEDSAMYFCASSATAVYEQYFGPGTRLTVT.

V and J are TRBV7-3 and TRBJ1-1; no clear D. CDR1 and CDR2 from the germline V gene are SGHTA and FQGTGA. This CDR3 has 14 residues. Trimming stripped 0 bases from V and 1 base from J, with 6 bases between. The CDR3 DNA reads TGTGCCAGCAGCTTAACTCCCCAGAACACTGAAGCTTTCTTT. This translates into CASSLTPQNTEAFF.

The rearrangement joins TRBV5-1 to TRBJ1-6, with TRBD1 identical over 7 bases. The junction had 9 bases not matched to a gene; V was cut back by 5 bases and J by 10 bases. The CDR3 extends over 14 amino acids. Germline values: CDR1 SGHRS, CDR2 YFSETQ. The CDR3 nucleotides read TGCGCCAGCAGAATAGTACAGGGGCAATCACCCCTCCACTTT. Encoded protein: CASRIVQGQSPLHF. The full variable domain, with the rest looked up from reference TRBV5-1 and TRBJ1-6, is KAGVTQTPRYLIKTRGQQVTLSCSPISGHRSVSWYQQTPGQGLQFLFEYFSETQRNKGNFPGRFSGRQFSNSRSEMNVSTLELGDSALYLCASRIVQGQSPLHFGNGTRLTVT.

The chain carries TRBV7-9 and TRBJ2-5; D not resolved. Germline CDR1 and CDR2: SEHNR and FQNEAQ (reference sequence). The CDR3 spans 16 residues. The V end was cut by 3 bases, the J end by 5 bases, with 19 bases between. The CDR3 is CASSFTRGDSRETQYF. In DNA form, the CDR3 reads TGTGCCAGCAGCTTTACCAGAGGCGATTCGAGGGAGACCCAGTACTTC.

The chain carries TRBV4-3 and TRBJ2-5; 10 bases are a match to TRBD1. There are 14 residues in the CDR3. Germline lookup yields CDR1 LGHNA and CDR2 YSLEER. V shed 5 bases, J shed 4 bases, and the junction held 4 bases outside the gene matches. CDR3 residues: CASSARDRGETQYF. The DNA for the CDR3 is TGCGCCAGCAGCGCTCGGGACAGGGGAGAGACCCAGTACTTC.